A single TCR beta chain is shown here with its context. Here immunoSEQ multiplex PCR was the method, and the copy in TCRdb shows in-frame clones only, minus some. The repertoire holds roughly 190,000 clones, approximately 93% seen once, with about 3.9% in the top ten. This entry comes from a study of T cell responses to AZD1222 COVID-19 vaccine. The V end was cut by 5 bases, the J end by 2 bases, with 10 bases between. The germline V gene encodes CDR1 SGHNT and CDR2 YENEEA. This CDR3 contains 14 residues. The chain recombines TRBV11-3 with TRBJ1-5; D uncertain. This receptor was identified in an adult in good health. The sample consisted of peripheral blood, taken on day 0 of AZD1222 vaccination. The DNA of the CDR3 is TGTGCCAGCAGCCCTCGGACGGGCAATCAGCCCCAGCATTTT. Translation gives CASSPRTGNQPQHF.